Each of the 13 T cell receptor beta chains below was sequenced from the same sample in a study of PD-1 blockade in classical Hodgkin lymphoma. Patients all relapsed after autologous stem cell transplantation, and there was variation in brentuximab vedotin exposure. The data were produced by immunoSEQ multiplex PCR, yet TCRdb's version contains in-frame clones alone and is incomplete. The sample includes 150,000 or so clones, around 84% of them seen just once. Source: peripheral blood mononuclear cells (PBMCs), taken before the second cycle of nivolumab. The receptor set was obtained from a human donor with classical Hodgkin lymphoma.

V is TRBV29-1 and J is TRBJ2-7; 10 bases align to TRBD2. This CDR3 spans 13 amino acids. Per germline, CDR1 SQVTM and CDR2 ANQGSEA. J gave up 7 bases and V 6 bases, and 9 bases lay outside the gene matches. The CDR3 region is CSVGPSGGGEQYF. The CDR3 DNA is TGCAGCGTAGGGCCCAGCGGGGGGGGTGAGCAGTACTTC.

The V and J genes are TRBV11-2 and TRBJ2-7; D is uncertain. The CDR3 covers 11 residues. The ends were cut back, 5 bases at V and 3 bases at J, with 5 bases in the middle. CDR1 and CDR2 (germline): SGHAT, FQNNGV. CDR3 nucleotides: TGTGCCAGCAGCGCGGACTACGAGCAGTACTTC. Translated, it gives CASSADYEQYF.

The V gene is TRBV5-5, the J gene TRBJ2-5, with D tentatively TRBD1 (5 bases). The V gene lost 2 bases and the J gene lost 5 bases, with 13 bases spanning the gap. This CDR3 is 14 amino acids long. The germline V gene encodes CDR1 SGHKS and CDR2 YYEKEE (reference sequence). The CDR3 nucleotides read TGTGCCAGCAGCTTAAACAGGCCCGAGGAGACCCAGTACTTC. It encodes CASSLNRPEETQYF.

This chain connects TRBV13 to TRBJ2-3, with D possibly matching TRBD1 (6 bases). With 2 bases removed from V and 1 base from J, the gap between germline ends came to 16 bases. This CDR3 region has 17 residues. Per the germline V gene, CDR1 is PRHDT and CDR2 is FYEKMQ (reference sequence). This CDR3 reads CASSLRWGRTGTDTQYF. In nucleotides, the CDR3 is TGTGCCAGCAGCTTACGCTGGGGCAGGACAGGCACAGATACGCAGTATTTT. The complete variable domain, with remaining parts taken from reference TRBV13 and TRBJ2-3, reads AAGVIQSPRHLIKEKRETATLKCYPIPRHDTVYWYQQGPGQDPQFLISFYEKMQSDKGSIPDRFSAQQFSDYHSELNMSSLELGDSALYFCASSLRWGRTGTDTQYFGPGTRLTVL.

This rearrangement joins TRBV6-5 to TRBJ2-7, with 7 positions matching TRBD1. Germline CDR1 reads MNHEY; CDR2 reads SVGAGI. The CDR3 totals 15 residues. Trimming cost V 0 bases and J 4 bases; bases outside gene matches: 6. This CDR3 reads CASSYSQGVGYEQYF. In DNA, the CDR3 is TGTGCCAGCAGTTACTCGCAGGGGGTAGGGTACGAGCAGTACTTC.

The sample holds a few counts of this clone. V gene TRBV4-1 combines with J gene TRBJ2-7, with TRBD2 as a possible D gene (7 bases). Germline V gene lookup returns CDR1 MGHRA and CDR2 YSYEKL. V dropped 0 bases and J dropped 2 bases, with 14 bases sitting between them. The CDR3 has 16 residues. The CDR3 DNA follows: TGCGCCAGCAGCCAAGAAGGAAGGGGGGGGCCCTACGAGCAGTACTTC. Its translation: CASSQEGRGGPYEQYF.

V gene TRBV6-5 combines with J gene TRBJ1-4; 8 bases line up with TRBD1. The length of the CDR3 is 16 residues. Germline V gene sequence: CDR1 MNHEY, CDR2 SVGAGI. V gave up 4 bases and J gave up 7 bases; unmatched junction bases: 11. In nucleotides, the CDR3 is TGTGCCAGCAGTTCTTGGCAGGGGGCTTCTGGTGAAAAACTGTTTTTT. This sequence encodes CASSSWQGASGEKLFF.

The table lists this clone with a few counts. The chain uses TRBV7-6 and TRBJ1-2, with 7 bases fitting TRBD1. V shed 1 base, J shed 6 bases, and the junction held 2 bases outside the gene matches. In germline, CDR1 is SGHVS, CDR2 FNYEAQ. The CDR3 is 13 residues long. CDR3 amino acids: CASSLGRGHGYTF. The DNA for the CDR3 is TGTGCCAGCAGCTTAGGGAGGGGGCATGGCTACACCTTC.

The chain employs TRBV21-1 and TRBJ1-4; the table's D call TRBD1 went unverified against the DNA. TRBV21-1 corresponds to a pseudogene. This CDR3 is 17 amino acids long. CDR3 amino acids: CASSKVNLDRVPEKLFF. CDR3 in DNA: TGTGCCAGCAGCAAAGTCAACCTGGACAGGGTCCCTGAAAAACTGTTTTTT.

The rearrangement uses TRBV11-1 and TRBJ2-1; D unresolved. This CDR3 region has 17 residues. Per germline, CDR1 SGHAT and CDR2 FQDESV (reference sequence). V was shortened by 3 bases and J by 0 bases, with 15 bases between the two germline ends. This CDR3 reads CASSFPWGSASYNEQFF. CDR3 nucleotides: TGTGCCAGCAGCTTCCCATGGGGAAGTGCCTCCTACAATGAGCAGTTCTTC.

The V call is TRBV30, the J call TRBJ2-2; tentative D call: TRBD1 (5 bases). Germline CDR1 and CDR2: GTSNPN and SVGIG (reference sequence). The CDR3 is 14 amino acids. Trimming pared 4 bases from V and 0 bases from J, leaving 9 bases between. The CDR3 loop is CAWMPGPNTGELFF. The CDR3 DNA reads as TGTGCCTGGATGCCAGGGCCGAACACCGGGGAGCTGTTTTTT.

The chain joins TRBV4-2 to TRBJ1-4; a possible D gene is TRBD1 (5 bases). This CDR3 contains 19 residues. V was pared by 5 bases and J by 0 bases, with 22 bases between. From germline, CDR1 is LGHNA and CDR2 YNFKEQ. As DNA, the CDR3 is TGTGCCAGCAGCGGTATGAAGACGACAGACAGCGCAACTAATGAAAAACTGTTTTTT. As protein: CASSGMKTTDSATNEKLFF.

The genes are TRBV25-1 and TRBJ2-7; D remains ambiguous. CDR3 size: 11 residues. Trimming took 6 bases from V and 3 from J, leaving 6 bases between them. The germline V gene has CDR1 MGHDK and CDR2 SYGVNS. The DNA of the CDR3 is TGTGCCAGCAGGGGGTTCTACGAGCAGTACTTC. Amino acids: CASRGFYEQYF.